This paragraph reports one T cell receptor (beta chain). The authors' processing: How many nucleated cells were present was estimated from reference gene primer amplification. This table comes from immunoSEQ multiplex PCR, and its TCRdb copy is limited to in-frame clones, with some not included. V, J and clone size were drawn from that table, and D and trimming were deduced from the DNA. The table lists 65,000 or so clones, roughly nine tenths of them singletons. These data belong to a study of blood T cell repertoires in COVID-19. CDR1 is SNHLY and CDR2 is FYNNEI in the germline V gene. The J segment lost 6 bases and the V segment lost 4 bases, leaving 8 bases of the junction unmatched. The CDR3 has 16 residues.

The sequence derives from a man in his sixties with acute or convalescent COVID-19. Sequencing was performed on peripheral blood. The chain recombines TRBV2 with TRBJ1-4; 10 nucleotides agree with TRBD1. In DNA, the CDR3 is TGTGCCAGCAGTGTTCAGCAGGACAGGGGGTATGAAAAACTGTTTTTT. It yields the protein CASSVQQDRGYEKLFF.